The rows below give T cell receptor beta chains drawn from one sample of a study of T cells in Graves' hyperthyroidism and ophthalmopathy. TCRdb re-called the multiplex PCR reads with MiXCR, one entry per CDR3 protein. The sample shows roughly 700,000 distinct CDR3 sequences, 13% to 15% of them seen only once. What was sequenced was blood. The receptors were gathered from a woman under 30 with Graves' hyperthyroidism. Each CDR3 is given with its conserved first and last residue. D genes are given only for firm matches. Rows may omit the clone size; those that give it use once, few, many or a size class.

D gene	V gene	J gene	clone size	CDR3 protein	CDR3 DNA
TRBD2	TRBV7-3	TRBJ2-1	many	CASSLLAGDSNEQFF	TGTGCCAGCAGCTTATTAGCGGGAGACAGCAATGAGCAGTTCTTC
TRBD2	TRBV7-6	TRBJ2-7	few	CASRAGGGPEQCF	TGTGCCAGCAGGGCTGGCGGGGGACCCGAGCAGTGCTTC
NA	TRBV20-1	TRBJ1-6	few	CSAREGASNSPLHF	TGCAGTGCTAGAGAAGGGGCGAGTAATTCACCCCTCCACTTT
NA	TRBV7-9	TRBJ1-1	NA	CASSQLQGGTEAFF	TGTGCCAGCAGCCAGCTCCAGGGTGGCACTGAAGCTTTCTTT
TRBD1	TRBV29-1	TRBJ1-2	many	CSVDWLGQGNYGYTF	TGCAGCGTTGATTGGTTGGGACAGGGGAACTATGGCTACACCTTC
NA	TRBV3-1	TRBJ2-7	few	CASSQYGTYFDEQYF	TGTGCCAGCAGCCAGTATGGGACCTATTTTGACGAGCAGTACTTC
NA	TRBV30	TRBJ2-6	many	CAWRRAGANVLTF	TGTGCCTGGAGAAGGGCTGGGGCCAACGTCCTGACTTTC
NA	TRBV28	TRBJ2-3	NA	CASKSGGSYNTQYF	TGTGCCAGCAAGTCGGGGGGCTCTTATAATACGCAGTATTTT
TRBD1	TRBV20-1	TRBJ1-1	many	CSAPAGQGGHTEAFF	TGCAGTGCCCCGGCGGGACAGGGGGGACACACTGAAGCTTTCTTT
TRBD2	TRBV12-3/TRBV12-4	TRBJ2-2	few	CASSLAISGRFLVAELFF	TGTGCCAGCAGTTTAGCGATTAGCGGGAGGTTCCTGGTTGCGGAGCTGTTTTTT
TRBD2	TRBV5-6	TRBJ2-7	NA	CASSLELGGDYDQYF	TGTGCCAGCAGCTTGGAATTGGGCGGGGACTACGATCAGTACTTC
TRBD2	TRBV7-2	TRBJ2-7	many	CASSLDGVRTSGRRSYEQYF	TGTGCCAGCAGCTTAGATGGGGTGCGGACTAGCGGGAGGAGGTCCTACGAGCAGTACTTC
NA	TRBV12-3/TRBV12-4	TRBJ2-1	NA	CASRPPGTGGYDEQFF	TGTGCCAGCAGGCCCCCCGGGACTGGGGGCTACGATGAGCAGTTCTTC
TRBD1	TRBV29-1	TRBJ2-7	few	CSVARGQGNYEQYF	TGCAGCGTCGCCCGGGGACAGGGGAACTACGAGCAGTACTTC
NA	TRBV11-2	TRBJ2-5	many	CASSRDQGETQYF	TGTGCCAGCAGCCGAGACCAGGGGGAGACCCAGTACTTC
TRBD1	TRBV3-1	TRBJ1-2	few	CASSPGQGARGGYTF	TGTGCCAGCAGCCCCGGACAGGGGGCTAGGGGTGGCTACACCTTC
NA	TRBV4-2	TRBJ2-1	many	CASSHGGGSYNEQFF	TGTGCCAGCAGCCACGGGGGAGGATCCTACAATGAGCAGTTCTTC
NA	TRBV10-3	TRBJ1-5	many	CAISEDDSYQPQHF	TGTGCCATCAGTGAGGATGACAGCTATCAGCCCCAGCATTTT